This T cell receptor beta chain comes out of a study of OX40 agonist ivuxolimab in advanced cancers. Study-level information: Patients' therapy was ivuxolimab, an antibody that acts as an agonist of OX40 (CD134). Dose-escalation patients had hepatocellular carcinoma, melanoma, renal cell or head and neck cancer.

This CDR3 region has 15 residues. The V end was cut by 5 bases, the J end by 1 base, with 15 bases between. Germline lookup yields CDR1 PRHDT and CDR2 FYEKMQ (reference sequence). Method: immunoSEQ multiplex PCR; TCRdb's copy keeps in-frame clones and lacks some. The table includes 36,000 or so clones, about 77% detected once. Concerning this clone itself: Its antigen is still unknown.

Findings and caveats of the study: Averaging showed that CD8+ T cells had more expanded clones than CD4+ did. The study did not work out the antigen specificity of the expanded peripheral T cells.

The rearrangement links TRBV13 to TRBJ2-7, with D uncertain. This material consisted of CD4+ or CD8+ T cells sorted from blood, taken in a trial of the OX40 agonist ivuxolimab. This clonotype originated in an adult with an advanced solid tumor such as melanoma, head and neck, liver or kidney cancer. The CDR3: CASSLTPNPSYEQYF. In DNA form, the CDR3 reads TGTGCCAGCAGCCTCACACCAAACCCTTCCTACGAGCAGTACTTC.